This T cell receptor (beta chain) was recovered during a study of cytomegalovirus exposure and HLA in healthy donors. Study context: A subsequent analysis reported that the roughly 120 validation repertoires were produced on the same platform that had also been used for the roughly 700 first-cohort repertoires. Regarding the study as a whole: The study listed under 200 cytomegalovirus-associated TCR beta chains. In the 95 to 150 validation repertoires, a later analysis found that first-cohort TCR clusters tended to co-occur.

The V gene's germline CDR1 is MNHEY and CDR2 SMNVEV (reference sequence). CDR3 length: 14 residues. V shed 3 bases and J shed 3 bases, with 12 bases lying between them. The donors were members of the validation cohort, which comprised about 120 subjects and was separate from the first cohort of about 700 subjects. In its sample, this clone was seen once. The antigen is unknown. Profiled with immunoSEQ multiplex PCR; TCRdb holds only in-frame clones, not every one. The sample consists of some 310,000 clones, approximately 86% of them appearing once. The gene calls are TRBV27 and TRBJ2-7; the D gene is possibly TRBD1 (6 bases). This TCR was recovered from a man aged 30-40 years in good health and CMV-seronegative. The specimen sequenced was PBMCs. CDR3 bases: TGTGCCAGCAGTTTTAGGGGCAGGGGCTACGAGCAGTACTTC. It is translated as CASSFRGRGYEQYF.